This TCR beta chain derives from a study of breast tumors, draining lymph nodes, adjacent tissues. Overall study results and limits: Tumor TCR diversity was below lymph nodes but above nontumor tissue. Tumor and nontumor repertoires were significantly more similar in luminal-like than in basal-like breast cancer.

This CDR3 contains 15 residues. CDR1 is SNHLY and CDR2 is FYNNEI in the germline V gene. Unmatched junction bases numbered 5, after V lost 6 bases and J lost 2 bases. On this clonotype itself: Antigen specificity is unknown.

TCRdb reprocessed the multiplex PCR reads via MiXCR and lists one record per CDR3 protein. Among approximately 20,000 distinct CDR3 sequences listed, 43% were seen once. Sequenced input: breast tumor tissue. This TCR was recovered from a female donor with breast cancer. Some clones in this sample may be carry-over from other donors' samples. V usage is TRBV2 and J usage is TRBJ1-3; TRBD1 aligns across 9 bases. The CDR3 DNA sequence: TGTGCCAGCAGGGGGACAGGGTGGACTGGAAACACCATATATTTT. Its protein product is CASRGTGWTGNTIYF.